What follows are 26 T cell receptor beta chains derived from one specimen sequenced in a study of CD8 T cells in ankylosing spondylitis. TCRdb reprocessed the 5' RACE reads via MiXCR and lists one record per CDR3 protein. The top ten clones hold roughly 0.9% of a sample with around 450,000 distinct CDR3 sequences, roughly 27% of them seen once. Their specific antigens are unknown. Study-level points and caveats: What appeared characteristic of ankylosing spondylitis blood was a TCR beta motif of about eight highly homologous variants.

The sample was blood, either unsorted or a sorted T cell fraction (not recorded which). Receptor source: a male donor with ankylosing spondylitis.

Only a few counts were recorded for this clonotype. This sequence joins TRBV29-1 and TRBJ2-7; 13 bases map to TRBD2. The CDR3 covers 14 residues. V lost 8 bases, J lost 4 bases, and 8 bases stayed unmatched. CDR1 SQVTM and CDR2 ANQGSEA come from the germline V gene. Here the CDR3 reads CSFLGLAGVYEQYF. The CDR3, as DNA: TGCAGCTTTCTTGGACTAGCGGGAGTTTACGAGCAGTACTTC.

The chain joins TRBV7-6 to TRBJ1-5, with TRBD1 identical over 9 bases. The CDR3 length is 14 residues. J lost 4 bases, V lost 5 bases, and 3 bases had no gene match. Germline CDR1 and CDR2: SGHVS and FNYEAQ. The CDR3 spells CASSQQGANQPQHF. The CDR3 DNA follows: TGTGCCAGCAGCCAACAGGGGGCAAATCAGCCCCAGCATTTT.

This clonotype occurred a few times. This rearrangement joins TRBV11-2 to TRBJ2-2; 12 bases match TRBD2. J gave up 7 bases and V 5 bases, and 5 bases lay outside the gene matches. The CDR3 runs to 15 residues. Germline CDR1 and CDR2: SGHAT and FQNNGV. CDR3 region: CASSPLAGGRGELFF. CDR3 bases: TGTGCCAGCAGCCCCCTAGCGGGAGGGCGCGGGGAGCTGTTTTTT. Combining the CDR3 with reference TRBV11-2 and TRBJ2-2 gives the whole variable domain EAGVAQSPRYKIIEKRQSVAFWCNPISGHATLYWYQQILGQGPKLLIQFQNNGVVDDSQLPKDRFSAERLKGVDSTLKIQPAKLEDSAVYLCASSPLAGGRGELFFGEGSRLTVL.

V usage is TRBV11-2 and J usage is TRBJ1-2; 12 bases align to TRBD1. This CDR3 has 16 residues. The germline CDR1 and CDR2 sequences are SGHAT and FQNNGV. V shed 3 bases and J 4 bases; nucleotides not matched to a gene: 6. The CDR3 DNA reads TGTGCCAGCAGCTTCAGGGGACAGGGGGCTGCCTATGGCTACACCTTC. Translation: CASSFRGQGAAYGYTF.

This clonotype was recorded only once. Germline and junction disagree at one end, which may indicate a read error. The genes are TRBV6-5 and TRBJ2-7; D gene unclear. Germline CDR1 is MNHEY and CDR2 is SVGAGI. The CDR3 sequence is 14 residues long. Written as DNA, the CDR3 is TGTACCAGCAGTCACCGCTCGCCTGCCTACGAGCAGTACTTC. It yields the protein CTSSHRSPAYEQYF.

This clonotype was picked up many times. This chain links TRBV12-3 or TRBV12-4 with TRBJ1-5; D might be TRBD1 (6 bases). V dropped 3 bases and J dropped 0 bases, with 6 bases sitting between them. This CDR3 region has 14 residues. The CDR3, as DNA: TGTGCCAGCAGTTTGGGGGCTAGCAATCAGCCCCAGCATTTT. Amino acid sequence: CASSLGASNQPQHF.

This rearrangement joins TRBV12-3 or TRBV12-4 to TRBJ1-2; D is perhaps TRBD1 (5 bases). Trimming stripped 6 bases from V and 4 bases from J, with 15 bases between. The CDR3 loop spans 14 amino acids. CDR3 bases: TGTGCCAGCAGAACTACAGGCTTCCCCTATGGCTACACCTTC. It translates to CASRTTGFPYGYTF.

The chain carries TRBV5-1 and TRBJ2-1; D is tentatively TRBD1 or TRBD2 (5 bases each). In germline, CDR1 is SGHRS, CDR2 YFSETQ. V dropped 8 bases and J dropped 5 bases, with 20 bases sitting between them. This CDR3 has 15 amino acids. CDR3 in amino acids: CASALTGLANNEQFF. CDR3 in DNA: TGCGCCAGTGCGCTCACGGGGCTAGCCAACAATGAGCAGTTCTTC.

The CDR3 region is CASRNLYTEAFF. Here the CDR3 DNA reads TGTGCCAGCAGAAATCTTTACACTGAAGCTTTCTTT. This chain uses TRBV12-3 or TRBV12-4 with TRBJ1-1, with D unclear. The CDR3 is 12 residues long. Trimming shortened V by 6 bases and J by 3 bases, and 8 bases separated the two germline ends.

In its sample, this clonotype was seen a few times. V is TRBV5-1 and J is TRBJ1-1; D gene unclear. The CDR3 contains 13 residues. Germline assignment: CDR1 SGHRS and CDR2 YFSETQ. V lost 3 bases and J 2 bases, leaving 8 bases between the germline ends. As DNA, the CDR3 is TGCGCCAGCAGCTACGAAAGAAACACTGAAGCTTTCTTT. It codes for CASSYERNTEAFF. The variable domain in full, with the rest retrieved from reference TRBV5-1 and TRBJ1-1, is KAGVTQTPRYLIKTRGQQVTLSCSPISGHRSVSWYQQTPGQGLQFLFEYFSETQRNKGNFPGRFSGRQFSNSRSEMNVSTLELGDSALYLCASSYERNTEAFFGQGTRLTVV.

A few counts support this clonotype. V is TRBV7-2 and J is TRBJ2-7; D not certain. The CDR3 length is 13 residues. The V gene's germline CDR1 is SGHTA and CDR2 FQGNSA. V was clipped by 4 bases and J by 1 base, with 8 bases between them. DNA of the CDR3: TGTGCCAGCAGCTCTCAGGTTTCCTACGAGCAGTACTTC. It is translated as CASSSQVSYEQYF.

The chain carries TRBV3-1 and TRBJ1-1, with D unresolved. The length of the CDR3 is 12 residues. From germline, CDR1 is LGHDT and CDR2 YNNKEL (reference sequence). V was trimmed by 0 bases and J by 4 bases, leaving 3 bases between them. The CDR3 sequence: CASSQEATEAFF. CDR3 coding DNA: TGTGCCAGCAGCCAAGAAGCCACTGAAGCTTTCTTT.

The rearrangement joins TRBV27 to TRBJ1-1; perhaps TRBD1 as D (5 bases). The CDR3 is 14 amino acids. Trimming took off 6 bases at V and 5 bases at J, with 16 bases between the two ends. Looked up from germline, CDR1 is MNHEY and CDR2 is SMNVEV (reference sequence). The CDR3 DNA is TGTGCCAGCAGCCCTAGGCGGGGCGGGACTGAAGCTTTCTTT. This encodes CASSPRRGGTEAFF.

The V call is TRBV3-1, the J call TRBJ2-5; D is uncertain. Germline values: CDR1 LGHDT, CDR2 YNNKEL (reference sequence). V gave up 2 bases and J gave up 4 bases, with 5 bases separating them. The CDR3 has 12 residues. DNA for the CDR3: TGTGCCAGCAGCCAAATCGGAGAGACCCAGTACTTC. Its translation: CASSQIGETQYF.

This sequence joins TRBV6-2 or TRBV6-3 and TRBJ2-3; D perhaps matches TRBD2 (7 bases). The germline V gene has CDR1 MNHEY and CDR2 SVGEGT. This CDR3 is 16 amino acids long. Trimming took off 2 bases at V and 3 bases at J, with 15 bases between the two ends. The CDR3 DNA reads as TGTGCCAGCAGTTACGGATGGACTAGGGGGACAGATACGCAGTATTTT. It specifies CASSYGWTRGTDTQYF.

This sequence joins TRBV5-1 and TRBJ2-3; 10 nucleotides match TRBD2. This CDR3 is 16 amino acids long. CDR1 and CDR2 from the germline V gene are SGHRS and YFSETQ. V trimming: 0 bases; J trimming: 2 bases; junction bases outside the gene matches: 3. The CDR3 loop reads CASSLELAGDTDTQYF. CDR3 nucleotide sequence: TGCGCCAGCAGCTTGGAGCTAGCGGGAGACACAGATACGCAGTATTTT. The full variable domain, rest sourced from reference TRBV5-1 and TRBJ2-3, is KAGVTQTPRYLIKTRGQQVTLSCSPISGHRSVSWYQQTPGQGLQFLFEYFSETQRNKGNFPGRFSGRQFSNSRSEMNVSTLELGDSALYLCASSLELAGDTDTQYFGPGTRLTVL.

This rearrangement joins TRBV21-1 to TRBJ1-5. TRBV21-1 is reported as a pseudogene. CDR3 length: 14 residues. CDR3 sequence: CASSKGDRNQPQHF. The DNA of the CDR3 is TGTGCCAGCAGCAAAGGAGACAGAAATCAGCCCCAGCATTTT.

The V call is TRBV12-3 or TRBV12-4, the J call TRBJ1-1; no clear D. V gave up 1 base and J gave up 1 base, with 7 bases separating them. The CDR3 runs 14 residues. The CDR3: CASSLGPANTEAFF. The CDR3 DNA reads TGTGCCAGCAGTTTAGGTCCAGCGAACACTGAAGCTTTCTTT.

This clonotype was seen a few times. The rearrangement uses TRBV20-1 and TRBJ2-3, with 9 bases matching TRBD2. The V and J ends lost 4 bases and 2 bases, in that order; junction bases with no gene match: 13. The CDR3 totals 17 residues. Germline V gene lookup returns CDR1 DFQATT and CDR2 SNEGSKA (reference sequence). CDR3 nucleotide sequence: TGCAGTGCTATTGGACTAGCGCCTTCTGCCCACACAGATACGCAGTATTTT. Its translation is CSAIGLAPSAHTDTQYF.

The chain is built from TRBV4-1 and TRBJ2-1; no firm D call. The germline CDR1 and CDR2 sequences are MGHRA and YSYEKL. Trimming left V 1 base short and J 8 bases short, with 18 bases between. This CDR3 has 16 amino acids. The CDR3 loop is CASSQVRSAEWDEQFF. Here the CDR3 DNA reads TGCGCCAGCAGCCAAGTCCGATCGGCGGAGTGGGATGAGCAGTTCTTC.

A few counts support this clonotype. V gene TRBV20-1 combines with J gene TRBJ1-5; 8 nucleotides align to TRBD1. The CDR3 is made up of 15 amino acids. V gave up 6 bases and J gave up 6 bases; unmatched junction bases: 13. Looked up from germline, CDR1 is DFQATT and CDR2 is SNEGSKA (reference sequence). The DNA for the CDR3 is TGCAGTGCCATACTTGACAGGGGAGGTGTTCAGCCCCAGCATTTT. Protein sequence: CSAILDRGGVQPQHF.

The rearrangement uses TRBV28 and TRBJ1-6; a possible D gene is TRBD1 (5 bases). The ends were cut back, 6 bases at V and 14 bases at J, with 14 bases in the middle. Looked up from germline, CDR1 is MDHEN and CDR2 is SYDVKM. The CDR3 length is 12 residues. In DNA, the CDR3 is TGTGCCAGCAGGGGACCAGGCGTGGCCCTCCACTTT. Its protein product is CASRGPGVALHF. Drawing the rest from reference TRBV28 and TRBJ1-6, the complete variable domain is DVKVTQSSRYLVKRTGEKVFLECVQDMDHENMFWYRQDPGLGLRLIYFSYDVKMKEKGDIPEGYSVSREKKERFSLILESASTNQTSMYLCASRGPGVALHFGNGTRLTVT.

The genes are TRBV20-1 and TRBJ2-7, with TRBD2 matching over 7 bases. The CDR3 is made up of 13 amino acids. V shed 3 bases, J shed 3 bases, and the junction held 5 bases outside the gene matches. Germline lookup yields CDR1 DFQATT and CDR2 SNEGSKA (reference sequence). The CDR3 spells CSASRLADYEQYF. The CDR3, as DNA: TGCAGTGCTAGTAGGCTAGCGGACTACGAGCAGTACTTC.

CDR3 sequence reads: CASSLMGENTEAFF. CDR3 coding DNA: TGTGCCAGCAGCCTTATGGGTGAAAACACTGAAGCTTTCTTT. The chain combines TRBV11-3 with TRBJ1-1, with no clear D. CDR3 length equals 14 residues. Trimming shortened V by 5 bases and J by 2 bases, and 12 bases separated the two germline ends. The germline V gene has CDR1 SGHNT and CDR2 YENEEA.

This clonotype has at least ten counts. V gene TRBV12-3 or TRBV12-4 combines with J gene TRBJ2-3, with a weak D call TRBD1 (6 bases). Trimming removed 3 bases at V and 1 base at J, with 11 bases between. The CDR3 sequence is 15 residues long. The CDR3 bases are TGTGCCAGCAGTTTGGGCAGGGGCGGCACAGATACGCAGTATTTT. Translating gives CASSLGRGGTDTQYF.

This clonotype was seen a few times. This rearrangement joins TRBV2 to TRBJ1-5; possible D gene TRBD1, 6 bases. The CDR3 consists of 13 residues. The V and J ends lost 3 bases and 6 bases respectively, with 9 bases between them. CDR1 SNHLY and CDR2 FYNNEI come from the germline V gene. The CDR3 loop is CASSDRGSQPQHF. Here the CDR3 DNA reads TGTGCCAGCAGTGACAGGGGAAGTCAGCCCCAGCATTTT.